The sequence of this T cell receptor (beta chain) was determined in a study of blood T cells in healthy people across ages. Findings and caveats of the study: PBMCs went unsorted, and a conclusive naive versus antigen-experienced comparison was therefore prevented. Observed TCR beta diversity showed a strong correlation with the percentage of naive T cells as measured by flow cytometry. More naive CD4+ cells and higher diversity marked long-lived donors relative to aged donors.

This CDR3 has 17 amino acids. After removal of 0 bases from V and 6 bases from J, the junction contained 11 bases not matched to a gene. Per the germline V gene, CDR1 is MNHEY and CDR2 is SMNVEV (reference sequence). The second PCR ran about 6 to 11 cycles with a sample-barcoded 5' primer and J-beta primers. TCRdb redid the calling of the 5' RACE reads with MiXCR, one entry per CDR3 protein. The repertoire has 1.5 million to 2 million distinct CDR3 sequences, about 31% of them found once; the top ten carry approximately 10%. This clonotype turned up a few times. Its antigen is not identified. Total RNA, at least 6 micrograms per sample, was extracted from PBMCs.

V and J are TRBV27 and TRBJ1-1; 9 bases agree with TRBD1. This receptor was obtained from a woman between 25 and 40 years old in good health. The sample was blood. The CDR3 spells CASSLSGGTGLFAEAFF. In DNA form, the CDR3 reads TGTGCCAGCAGTTTATCTGGAGGGACAGGGTTATTCGCTGAAGCTTTCTTT.